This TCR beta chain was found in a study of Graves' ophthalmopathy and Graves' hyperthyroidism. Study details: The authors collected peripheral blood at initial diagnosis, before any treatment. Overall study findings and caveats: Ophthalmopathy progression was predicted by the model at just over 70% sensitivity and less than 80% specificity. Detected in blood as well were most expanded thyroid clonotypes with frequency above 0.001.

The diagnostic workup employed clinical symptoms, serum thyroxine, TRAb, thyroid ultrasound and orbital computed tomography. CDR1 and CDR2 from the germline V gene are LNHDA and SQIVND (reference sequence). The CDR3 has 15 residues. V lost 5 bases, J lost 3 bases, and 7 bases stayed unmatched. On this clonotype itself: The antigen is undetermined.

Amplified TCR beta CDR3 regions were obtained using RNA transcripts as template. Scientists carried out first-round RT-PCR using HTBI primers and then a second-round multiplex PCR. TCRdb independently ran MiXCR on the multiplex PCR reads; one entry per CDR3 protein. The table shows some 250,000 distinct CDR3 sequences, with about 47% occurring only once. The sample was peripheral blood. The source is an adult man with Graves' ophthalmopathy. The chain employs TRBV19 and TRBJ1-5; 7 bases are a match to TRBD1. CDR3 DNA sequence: TGTGCCAGTAGTTGGACAGGCGGGGTCAATCAGCCCCAGCATTTT. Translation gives CASSWTGGVNQPQHF.